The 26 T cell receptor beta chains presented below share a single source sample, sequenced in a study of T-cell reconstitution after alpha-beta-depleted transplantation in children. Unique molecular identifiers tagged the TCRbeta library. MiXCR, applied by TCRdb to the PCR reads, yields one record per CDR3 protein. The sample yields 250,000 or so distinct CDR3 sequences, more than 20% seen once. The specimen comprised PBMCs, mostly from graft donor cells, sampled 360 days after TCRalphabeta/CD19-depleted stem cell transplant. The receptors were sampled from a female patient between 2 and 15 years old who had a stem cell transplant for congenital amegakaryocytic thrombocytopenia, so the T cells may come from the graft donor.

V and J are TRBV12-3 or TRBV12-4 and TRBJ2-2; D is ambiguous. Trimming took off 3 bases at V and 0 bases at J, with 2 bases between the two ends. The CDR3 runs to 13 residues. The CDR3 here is CASSFPNTGELFF. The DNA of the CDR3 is TGTGCCAGCAGTTTTCCGAACACCGGGGAGCTGTTTTTT.

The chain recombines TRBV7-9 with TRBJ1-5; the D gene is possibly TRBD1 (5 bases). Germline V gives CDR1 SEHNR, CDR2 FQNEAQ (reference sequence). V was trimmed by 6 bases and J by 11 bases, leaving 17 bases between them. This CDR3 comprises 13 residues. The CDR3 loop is CASSSPGTPTQHF. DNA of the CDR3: TGTGCCAGCAGTTCCCCTGGGACGCCGACCCAGCATTTT.

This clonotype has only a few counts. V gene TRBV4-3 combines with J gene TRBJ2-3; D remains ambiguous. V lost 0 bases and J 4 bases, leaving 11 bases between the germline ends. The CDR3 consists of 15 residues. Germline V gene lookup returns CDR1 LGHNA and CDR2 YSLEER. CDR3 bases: TGCGCCAGCAGCCAAGATGTCGGGTTCCCAGATACGCAGTATTTT. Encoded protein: CASSQDVGFPDTQYF.

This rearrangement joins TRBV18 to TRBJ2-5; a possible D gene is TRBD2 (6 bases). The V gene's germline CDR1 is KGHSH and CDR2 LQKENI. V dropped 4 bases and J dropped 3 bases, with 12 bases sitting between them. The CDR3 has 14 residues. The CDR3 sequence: CASSRSGTEETQYF. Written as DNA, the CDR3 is TGTGCCAGCTCACGGTCGGGGACTGAAGAGACCCAGTACTTC.

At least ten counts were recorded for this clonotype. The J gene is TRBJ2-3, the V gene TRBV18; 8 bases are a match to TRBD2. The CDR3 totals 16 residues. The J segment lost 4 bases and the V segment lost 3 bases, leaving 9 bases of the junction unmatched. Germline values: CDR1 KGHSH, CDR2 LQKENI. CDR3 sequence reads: CASSPPGGNRADTQYF. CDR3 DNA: TGTGCCAGCTCACCCCCGGGGGGGAATCGGGCAGATACGCAGTATTTT.

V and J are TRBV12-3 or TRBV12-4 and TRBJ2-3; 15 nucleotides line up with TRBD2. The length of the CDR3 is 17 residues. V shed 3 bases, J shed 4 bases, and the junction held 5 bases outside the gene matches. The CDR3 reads CASSFGTSGGPADTQYF. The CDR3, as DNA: TGTGCCAGCAGTTTTGGGACTAGCGGGGGGCCCGCAGATACGCAGTATTTT.

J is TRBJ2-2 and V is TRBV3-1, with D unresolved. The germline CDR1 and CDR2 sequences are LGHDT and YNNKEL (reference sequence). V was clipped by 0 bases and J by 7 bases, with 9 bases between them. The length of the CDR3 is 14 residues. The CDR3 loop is CASSQDRPGGELFF. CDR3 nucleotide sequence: TGTGCCAGCAGCCAAGACAGGCCGGGCGGGGAGCTGTTTTTT.

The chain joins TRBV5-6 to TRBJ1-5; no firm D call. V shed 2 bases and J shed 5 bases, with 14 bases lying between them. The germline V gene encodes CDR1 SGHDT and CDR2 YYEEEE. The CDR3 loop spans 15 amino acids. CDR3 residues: CASSLFGGIYQPQHF. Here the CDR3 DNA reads TGTGCCAGCAGCTTATTTGGCGGGATCTATCAGCCCCAGCATTTT.

The CDR3 DNA sequence: TGTGCCAGCAAGATAGCGAACACCGGGGAGCTGTTTTTT. Protein: CASKIANTGELFF. The V and J genes are TRBV6-1 and TRBJ2-2, with D unclear. CDR1 is MNHNS, CDR2 SASEGT, per germline. V lost 7 bases, J lost 0 bases, and 6 bases lay in between. The CDR3 is 13 amino acids.

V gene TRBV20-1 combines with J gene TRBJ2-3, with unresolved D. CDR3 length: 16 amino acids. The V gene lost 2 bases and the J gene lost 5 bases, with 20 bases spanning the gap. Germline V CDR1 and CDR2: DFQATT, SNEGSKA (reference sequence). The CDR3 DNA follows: TGCAGTGCTAGACCTATGATTGATTTCTACCTAGATACGCAGTATTTT. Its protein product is CSARPMIDFYLDTQYF.

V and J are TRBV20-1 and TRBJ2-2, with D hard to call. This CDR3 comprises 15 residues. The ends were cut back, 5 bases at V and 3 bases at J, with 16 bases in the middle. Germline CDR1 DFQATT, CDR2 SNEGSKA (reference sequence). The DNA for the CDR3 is TGCAGTGCTGGGCTGCCAGGACCGTACACCGGGGAGCTGTTTTTT. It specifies CSAGLPGPYTGELFF.

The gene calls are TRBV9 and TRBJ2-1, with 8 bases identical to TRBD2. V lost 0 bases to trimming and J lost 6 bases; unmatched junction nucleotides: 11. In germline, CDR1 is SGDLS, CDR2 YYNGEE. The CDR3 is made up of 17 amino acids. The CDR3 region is CASSVVGRTSGVNEQFF. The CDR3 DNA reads TGTGCCAGCAGCGTAGTAGGTCGAACTAGCGGAGTCAATGAGCAGTTCTTC.

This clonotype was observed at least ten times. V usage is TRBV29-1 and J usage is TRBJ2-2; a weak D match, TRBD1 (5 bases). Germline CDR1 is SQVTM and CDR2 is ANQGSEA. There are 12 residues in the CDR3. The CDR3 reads CMGLGDTGELFF. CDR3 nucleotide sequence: TGCATGGGGCTAGGTGACACCGGGGAGCTGTTTTTT.

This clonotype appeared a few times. For the CDR3, the DNA is TGCGCCAGCAGCCAAGATATCTACGTTGTTACGACAGGGGGCACTCAGCCCCAGCATTTT. Its protein is CASSQDIYVVTTGGTQPQHF. J is TRBJ1-5 and V is TRBV4-1; 10 nucleotides align to TRBD1. There are 20 residues in the CDR3. Germline values: CDR1 MGHRA, CDR2 YSYEKL. The ends lost 0 bases at V and 6 bases at J; junction bases unmatched: 17.

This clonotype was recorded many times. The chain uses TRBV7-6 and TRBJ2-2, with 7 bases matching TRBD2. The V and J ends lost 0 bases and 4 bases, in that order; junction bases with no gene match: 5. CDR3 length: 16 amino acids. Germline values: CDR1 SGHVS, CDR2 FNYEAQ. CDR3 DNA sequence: TGTGCCAGCAGCTTAGCCACGGGGGGTGCCACCGGGGAGCTGTTTTTT. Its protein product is CASSLATGGATGELFF.

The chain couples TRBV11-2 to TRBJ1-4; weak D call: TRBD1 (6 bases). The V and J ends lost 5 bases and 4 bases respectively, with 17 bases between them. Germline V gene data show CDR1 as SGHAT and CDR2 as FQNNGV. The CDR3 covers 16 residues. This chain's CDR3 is CASSPESEGVNEKLFF. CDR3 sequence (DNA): TGTGCCAGCAGCCCAGAAAGCGAGGGGGTTAATGAAAAACTGTTTTTT.

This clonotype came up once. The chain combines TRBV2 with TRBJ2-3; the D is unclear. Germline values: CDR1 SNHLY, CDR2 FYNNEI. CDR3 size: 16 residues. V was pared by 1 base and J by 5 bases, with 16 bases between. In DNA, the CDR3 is TGTGCCAGCAGTGAAGAACTCCCCTTGTTTGGAGATACGCAGTATTTT. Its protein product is CASSEELPLFGDTQYF.

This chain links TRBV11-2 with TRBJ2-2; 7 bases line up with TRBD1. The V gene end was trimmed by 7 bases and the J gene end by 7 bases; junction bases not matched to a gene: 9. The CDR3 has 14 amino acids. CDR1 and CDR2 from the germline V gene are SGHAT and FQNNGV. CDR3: CASTRDRVGGELFF. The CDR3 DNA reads TGTGCCAGCACCAGAGACAGGGTTGGCGGGGAGCTGTTTTTT.

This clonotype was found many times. CDR3 nucleotide sequence: TGTGCCAGCAGCTTAGGATGGAGGGAGACCCAGTACTTC. It codes for CASSLGWRETQYF. The chain couples TRBV7-2 to TRBJ2-5; D perhaps matches TRBD2 (5 bases). Germline V gene sequence: CDR1 SGHTA, CDR2 FQGNSA. The CDR3 length is 13 residues. Trimming removed 1 base from V and 5 bases from J, with 8 bases in between.

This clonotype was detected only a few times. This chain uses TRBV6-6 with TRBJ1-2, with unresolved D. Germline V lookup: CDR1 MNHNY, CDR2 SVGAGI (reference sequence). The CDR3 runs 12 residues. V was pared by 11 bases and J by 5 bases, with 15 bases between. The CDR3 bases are TGTGCCGGAAGACAAGAAGGTTATGGCTACACCTTC. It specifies CAGRQEGYGYTF.

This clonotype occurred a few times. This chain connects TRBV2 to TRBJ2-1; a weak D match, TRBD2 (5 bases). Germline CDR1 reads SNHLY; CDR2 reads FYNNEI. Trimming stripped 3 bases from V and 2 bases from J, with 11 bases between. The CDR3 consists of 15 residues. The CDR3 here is CASSDERNPYNEQFF. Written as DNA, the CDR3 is TGTGCCAGCAGTGACGAGCGGAACCCCTACAATGAGCAGTTCTTC.

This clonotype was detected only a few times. The CDR3 DNA is TGTGCCAGCAGTGAAGCAGGGGCCTACAATGAGCAGTTCTTC. It encodes CASSEAGAYNEQFF. The chain links TRBV2 to TRBJ2-1; possible D gene TRBD1, 5 bases. Trimming removed 0 bases from V and 2 bases from J, with 5 bases in between. The germline V gene encodes CDR1 SNHLY and CDR2 FYNNEI. The CDR3 runs to 14 residues.

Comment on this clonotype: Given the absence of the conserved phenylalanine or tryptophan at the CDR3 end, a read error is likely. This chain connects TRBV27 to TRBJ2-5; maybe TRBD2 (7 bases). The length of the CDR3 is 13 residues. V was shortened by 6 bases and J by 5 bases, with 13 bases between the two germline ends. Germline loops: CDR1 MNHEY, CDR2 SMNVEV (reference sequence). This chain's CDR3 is CASRIRGGETQYI. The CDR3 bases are TGTGCCAGCAGGATCCGCGGGGGCGAGACCCAGTACATC.

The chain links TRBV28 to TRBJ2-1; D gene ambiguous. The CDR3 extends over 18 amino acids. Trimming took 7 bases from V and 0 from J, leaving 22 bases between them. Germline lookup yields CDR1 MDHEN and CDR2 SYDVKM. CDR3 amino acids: CASTPETSSVTSYNEQFF. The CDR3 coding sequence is TGTGCCAGCACCCCCGAGACATCTTCGGTAACCTCCTACAATGAGCAGTTCTTC.

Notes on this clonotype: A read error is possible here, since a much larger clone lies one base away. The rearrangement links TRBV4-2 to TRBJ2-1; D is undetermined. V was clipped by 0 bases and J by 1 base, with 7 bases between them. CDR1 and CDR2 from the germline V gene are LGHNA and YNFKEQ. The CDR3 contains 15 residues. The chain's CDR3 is CASSQDRKSYNEQFF. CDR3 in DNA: TGTGCCAGCAGCCAAGACAGGAAATCCTACAATGAGCAGTTCTTC.

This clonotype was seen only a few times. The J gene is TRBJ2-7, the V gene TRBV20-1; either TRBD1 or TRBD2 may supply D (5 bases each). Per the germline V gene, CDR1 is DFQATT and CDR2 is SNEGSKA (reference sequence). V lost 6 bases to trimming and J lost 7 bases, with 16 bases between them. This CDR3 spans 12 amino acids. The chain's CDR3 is CSAPRETGEQYF. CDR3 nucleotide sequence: TGCAGTGCCCCCAGGGAAACGGGGGAGCAGTACTTC.